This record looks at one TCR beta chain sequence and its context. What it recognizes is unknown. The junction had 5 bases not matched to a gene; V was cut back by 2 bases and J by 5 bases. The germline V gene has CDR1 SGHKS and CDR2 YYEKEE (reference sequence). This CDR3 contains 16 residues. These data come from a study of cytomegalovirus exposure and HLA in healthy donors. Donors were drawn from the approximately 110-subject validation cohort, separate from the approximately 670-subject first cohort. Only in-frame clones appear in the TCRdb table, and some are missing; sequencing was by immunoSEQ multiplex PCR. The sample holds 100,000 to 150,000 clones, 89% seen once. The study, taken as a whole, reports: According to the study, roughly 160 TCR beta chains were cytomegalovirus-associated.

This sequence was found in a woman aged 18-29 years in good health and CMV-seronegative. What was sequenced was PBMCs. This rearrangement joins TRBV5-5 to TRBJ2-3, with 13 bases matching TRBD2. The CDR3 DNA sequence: TGTGCCAGCAGCTTAGGACTAGCGGGAGCTGGAGATACGCAGTATTTT. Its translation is CASSLGLAGAGDTQYF. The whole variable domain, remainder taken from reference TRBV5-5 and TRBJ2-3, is DAGVTQSPTHLIKTRGQQVTLRCSPISGHKSVSWYQQVLGQGPQFIFQYYEKEERGRGNFPDRFSARQFPNYSSELNVNALLLGDSALYLCASSLGLAGAGDTQYFGPGTRLTVL.